This T cell receptor (beta chain) originates from a study of T cell responses to AZD1222 COVID-19 vaccine (dated by TCRdb to about 2021). Context from the whole study: AZD1222 recipients given second doses at about 4 weeks or at about 12 weeks were pooled, since spike-specific TCR depth and breadth were not found to differ between the two schedules. Enrollment into the trials was organized by age into subgroups of 18-55, 56-69 and 70-plus years, and those subgroups contained roughly 140, 27 and 60 TCR-sequenced participants, respectively. TCR sequencing was performed for 230 to 250 trial participants, of whom about 200 were given two doses of AZD1222 and around 26 were given two doses of MenACWY control vaccine.

The sample's time point, from its label and the paper: baseline before first vaccination. The vaccinee samples were drawn from two UK trials, COV001 and COV002, one of which was a single-blind randomized controlled phase 2/3 trial testing AZD1222 (ChAdOx1 nCoV-19) in healthy adults. Trial participant PBMC samples were collected at day 0 and day 28 after the second dose for TCRbeta chain sequencing. Of note for this clone: Which antigen it targets is not known. No much larger clonotype is one base removed from it; base qualities were not supplied.

What the authors observed across the whole study: Nearly half of unique spike-specific TCRs reportedly recognized epitopes outside regions mutated in the B.1.351 and B.1.1.7 variants. In the small 56-69-year group, the increase in depth fell short of significance, most likely because of low power. Participants were mostly white British and included more females than males, and it was suggested by the authors that clonal diversity may have been underestimated. The whole spike protein was spanned by vaccine-associated CD4 TCRs, and dominant responses were seen in regions 160-218 and 743-854. Conclusions about previously exposed vaccinees are limited because only five to seven AZD1222 recipients were SARS-CoV-2 seropositive at baseline. After two AZD1222 doses, spike-specific TCR breadth and depth were significantly higher than at day 0 and than in MenACWY recipients. Because no day 14 peak-response samples were available, repertoires were characterized only after the peak T cell response.

From V the trimming removes 3 bases and from J it removes 1 base, while the gene matches leave 6 bases of the junction unaccounted for. Including cysteine and phenylalanine, the CDR3 has 16 amino acids. This entry keeps only the CDR3 DNA: 48 bases, framed from base 1. Reading the germline V gene (reference sequence) gives CDR1 LNHDA and CDR2 SQIVND. The CDR3 regions of human TCRbeta chains were subjected to immunosequencing. The authors' analysis ran thus. TCRs in the repertoires were matched against a reference library of SARS-CoV-2-specific TCRs that had been generated with the MIRA antigen-specificity platform. Breadth was defined as the fraction of unique TCRs that were SARS-CoV-2-associated, and depth was defined as the fraction of total T cells that were SARS-CoV-2-associated. Using the MIRA data, each spike-specific TCR was assigned both to the spike region to which the TCR was reactive and to a CD4 or CD8 class. Log10-transformed breadth and depth values were compared by one-way ANOVA with Sidak's multiple comparisons tests. TCRdb mirrors the immuneACCESS table, restricted to in-frame sequences. Some clones are absent from its copies; in checked studies, under half trace to an unresolved V gene, and the reason for the others is unknown. V, J and clone size reflect that table, while D and trimming were determined from the DNA. This sample is represented by about 130,000 clones; about 90% of them were singletons. The ten largest clones take up less than 11% of the sample.

The chain employs TRBV19 and TRBJ1-5; TRBD1 matches 7 bases in the middle. This receptor was identified in an adult in good health. Sequenced material: peripheral blood, taken on day 0 of AZD1222 vaccination. The DNA sequence is as follows: TGTGCCAGTAGTATTCTTCGGGGACAGAGCAATCAGCCCCAGCATTTT. Its protein product is CASSILRGQSNQPQHF.